This T cell receptor (beta chain) is from a study of blood T cell repertoires in COVID-19. Background on the study: COVID-19 samples, acute and convalescent, were from the United States, Italy and Spain. Sources were T cells, B-cell-depleted T cells, or PBMCs; the material itself was cDNA or gDNA.

Per germline, CDR1 LGHDT and CDR2 YNNKEL (reference sequence). Trimming took off 4 bases at V and 6 bases at J, with 10 bases between the two ends. There are 12 residues in the CDR3. In the study's own analysis: Amplification of reference gene primers was used by the study to estimate nucleated cell counts. The table came from immunoSEQ multiplex PCR; TCRdb's copy has only in-frame clones and leaves some out. V, J and clone size were drawn from that table, and D and trimming were deduced from the DNA. The data show 250,000 or so clones, approximately 86% seen once. Source material: peripheral blood. This chain links TRBV3-1 (or the pseudogene TRBV3-2) with TRBJ2-7, with a weak D call TRBD2 (5 bases). The TCR was taken from a man in his forties with active or convalescent COVID-19. CDR3 sequence (DNA): TGTGCCAGCAGCCCCAGTGGAGGCGAGCAGTACTTC. It yields the protein CASSPSGGEQYF.